A single sample is the source of the 28 T cell receptor beta chains below, sequenced in a study of naive and memory T cell subsets. As to treatment: skin biopsy from PPD injection site in Mantoux-positive individual. A UMI-containing oligonucleotide was joined by 3' ligation to the TCR cDNA template. The SP2 primer and nested alpha and beta constant region primers amplified ligated cDNA in four rounds. MiXCR was run by TCRdb on the UMI-ligation and nested PCR reads, yielding one entry per CDR3 protein. There are about 14,000 distinct CDR3 sequences in the sample; 4.5% to 6.5% occur only once, and approximately 8% lies in the top ten. The sequences come from skin, collected from a tuberculin skin test site. All receptors come from an adult in good health.

In this sample, this clonotype is medium-sized. The chain links TRBV11-2 to TRBJ2-1; TRBD1 matches at 12 bases. The V gene end was trimmed by 5 bases and the J gene end by 8 bases; junction bases not matched to a gene: 7. There are 15 residues in the CDR3. Germline V gene data show CDR1 as SGHAT and CDR2 as FQNNGV. The CDR3 loop reads CASSIRDRGRDEQFF. As DNA, the CDR3 is TGTGCCAGCAGCATCCGGGACAGGGGGCGCGATGAGCAGTTCTTC.

This clonotype was counted at least ten times. The rearrangement uses TRBV7-2 and TRBJ1-2; D is unclear. This CDR3 has 14 amino acids. V lost 5 bases to trimming and J lost 2 bases, with 12 bases between them. Per the germline V gene, CDR1 is SGHTA and CDR2 is FQGNSA. The CDR3 coding sequence is TGTGCCAGCAGCCCCGCGAGTGCCAACTATGGCTACACCTTC. It is translated as CASSPASANYGYTF.

This clonotype was recorded many times. The chain recombines TRBV7-2 with TRBJ1-3; TRBD1 might be the D (6 bases). This CDR3 is 14 amino acids long. CDR1 SGHTA and CDR2 FQGNSA come from the germline V gene. V dropped 6 bases and J dropped 0 bases, with 9 bases sitting between them. DNA for the CDR3: TGTGCCAGCAGTCGGACAGTCTCTGGAAACACCATATATTTT. This gives the protein CASSRTVSGNTIYF.

The chain employs TRBV7-2 and TRBJ2-2; D assignment may be TRBD1 or TRBD2 (6 bases each). The CDR3 length is 15 residues. Deletions cut 5 bases from V and 6 bases from J, with 16 bases between. CDR1 and CDR2 from the germline V gene are SGHTA and FQGNSA. CDR3 sequence: CASSTVRGGSGELFF. DNA for the CDR3: TGTGCCAGCAGCACTGTTCGAGGGGGGTCCGGGGAGCTGTTTTTT.

The J gene is TRBJ2-7, the V gene TRBV6-5; 7 bases are shared with TRBD1. The length of the CDR3 is 14 residues. Trimming cost V 2 bases and J 6 bases; bases outside gene matches: 7. Germline CDR1 MNHEY, CDR2 SVGAGI. The CDR3 DNA reads TGTGCCAGCAGTTACGCGGACAGGACGACCGAGCAGTACTTC. The encoded protein is CASSYADRTTEQYF.

Many counts were recorded for this clonotype. The V and J genes are TRBV6-5 and TRBJ2-7; TRBD1 matches at 8 bases. Per germline, CDR1 MNHEY and CDR2 SVGAGI. With V trimmed by 2 bases and J by 7 bases, 10 bases remained unmatched. This CDR3 has 15 amino acids. This CDR3 reads CASSYLGQGFDEQYF. In DNA form, the CDR3 reads TGTGCCAGCAGTTACCTTGGACAGGGTTTTGATGAGCAGTACTTC.

This clonotype was seen at least ten times. This chain uses TRBV15 with TRBJ2-3; possible D gene TRBD1, 5 bases. V was clipped by 1 base and J by 1 base, with 18 bases between them. The CDR3 covers 18 residues. The germline V gene has CDR1 LNHNV and CDR2 YYDKDF (reference sequence). The CDR3 loop reads CATSRVALGLQGTDTQYF. In DNA, the CDR3 is TGTGCCACCAGCAGAGTCGCCTTGGGGCTCCAAGGCACAGATACGCAGTATTTT.

This clonotype was counted at least ten times. V gene TRBV7-2 combines with J gene TRBJ2-3; D not resolved. Germline CDR1 reads SGHTA; CDR2 reads FQGNSA. This CDR3 region has 13 residues. V lost 5 bases and J 6 bases, leaving 12 bases between the germline ends. The CDR3 loop is CASSPELGDTQYF. The CDR3 nucleotides are TGTGCCAGCAGCCCCGAGCTGGGGGATACGCAGTATTTT. The full variable domain, its missing parts supplied by reference TRBV7-2 and TRBJ2-3, is GAGVSQSPSNKVTEKGKDVELRCDPISGHTALYWYRQSLGQGLEFLIYFQGNSAPDKSGLPSDRFSAERTGGSVSTLTIQRTQQEDSAVYLCASSPELGDTQYFGPGTRLTVL.

This clonotype has a count of ten or more. This chain connects TRBV10-3 to TRBJ1-1, with D hard to call. This CDR3 spans 12 amino acids. V shed 6 bases and J shed 3 bases, with 8 bases lying between them. The germline V gene has CDR1 ENHRY and CDR2 SYGVKD. The CDR3 protein is CAIRKADTEAFF. The CDR3 DNA follows: TGTGCCATCAGGAAGGCCGACACTGAAGCTTTCTTT.

This clonotype was picked up a small number of times. Given a much more abundant clone one base away, this may be a read error. The chain carries TRBV7-8 and TRBJ1-2, with unresolved D. V gave up 6 bases and J gave up 9 bases, with 8 bases separating them. CDR3 length: 10 residues. Germline lookup yields CDR1 SGHVS and CDR2 FQNEAQ. The CDR3 protein is CASRYHRYTF. Written as DNA, the CDR3 is TGTGCCAGCAGATATCATCGCTACACCTTC.

Judged by abundance, this clonotype is medium-sized (0.01 to 0.1%). The chain carries TRBV20-1 and TRBJ2-1; 13 bases are a match to TRBD2. The germline V gene has CDR1 DFQATT and CDR2 SNEGSKA (reference sequence). The CDR3 runs 17 residues. Unmatched junction bases numbered 14, after V lost 3 bases and J lost 9 bases. DNA of the CDR3: TGCAGTGCTAGCTTTCCCCCGACTAGCGGGGGGCTGATTGAGCAGTTCTTC. Amino acids: CSASFPPTSGGLIEQFF.

This clonotype was seen ten or more times. J is TRBJ1-6 and V is TRBV20-1; 9 nucleotides match TRBD1. This CDR3 has 15 amino acids. V was clipped by 0 bases and J by 14 bases; unmatched bases: 11. The germline CDR1 and CDR2 sequences are DFQATT and SNEGSKA (reference sequence). CDR3 DNA: TGCAGTGCTAGAGATTGGGGACAGGGCTTGTCCACCCTCCACTTT. Translated, it gives CSARDWGQGLSTLHF.

This clonotype was seen at least ten times. The V and J genes are TRBV7-2 and TRBJ1-1, with D perhaps TRBD1 (5 bases). This CDR3 contains 14 residues. Trimming took 3 bases from V and 0 from J, leaving 8 bases between them. The V gene's germline CDR1 is SGHTA and CDR2 FQGNSA. The CDR3 DNA is TGTGCCAGCAGCTTCCGGGACCTGAACACTGAAGCTTTCTTT. Translating gives CASSFRDLNTEAFF.

In its sample, this clonotype ranks as medium-sized. The chain couples TRBV6-2 or TRBV6-3 to TRBJ2-7, with D tentatively TRBD1 (7 bases). CDR1 MNHEY and CDR2 SVGEGT come from the germline V gene. With 6 bases removed from V and 2 bases from J, the gap between germline ends came to 17 bases. The CDR3 runs 15 residues. The CDR3 spells CASSDRRGLAYEQYF. The CDR3, as DNA: TGTGCCAGCAGCGACAGGAGGGGGCTGGCCTACGAGCAGTACTTC.

The table lists this clonotype with many counts. The rearrangement joins TRBV5-1 to TRBJ2-1, with D unclear. This CDR3 contains 15 residues. The germline V gene has CDR1 SGHRS and CDR2 YFSETQ. V was shortened by 0 bases and J by 5 bases, with 12 bases between the two germline ends. In DNA, the CDR3 is TGCGCCAGCAGCTTGGATGGGTCAGCAAACAATGAGCAGTTCTTC. It yields the protein CASSLDGSANNEQFF.

This clonotype has a handful of counts. The rearrangement uses TRBV7-9 and TRBJ1-2, with D possibly TRBD1 on 6 matching bases. Per the germline V gene, CDR1 is SEHNR and CDR2 is FQNEAQ (reference sequence). V was clipped by 3 bases and J by 7 bases, with 15 bases between them. The CDR3 has 14 residues. CDR3 sequence (DNA): TGTGCCAGCAGCTTGGACTCAGGGGATGGTGGCTACACCTTC. Its protein product is CASSLDSGDGGYTF.

There are many counts of this clonotype. The chain uses TRBV6-2 or TRBV6-3 and TRBJ1-5; the D gene is possibly TRBD1 (6 bases). The CDR3 covers 14 residues. CDR1 MNHEY and CDR2 SVGEGT come from the germline V gene. V lost 1 base to trimming and J lost 4 bases, with 8 bases between them. The chain's CDR3 is CASSYWDKNQPQHF. CDR3 sequence (DNA): TGTGCCAGCAGTTACTGGGACAAGAATCAGCCCCAGCATTTT.

This clonotype was picked up many times. The chain links TRBV19 to TRBJ1-1; no clear D. The germline gives CDR1 LNHDA, CDR2 SQIVND (reference sequence). The V and J ends lost 1 base and 1 base respectively, with 7 bases between them. The CDR3 is made up of 14 amino acids. The CDR3 DNA is TGTGCCAGTAGTATAGTCCCCCGGAACACTGAAGCTTTCTTT. It specifies CASSIVPRNTEAFF.

By share of the sample, this clonotype is medium-sized. V gene TRBV29-1 combines with J gene TRBJ1-1; the match to TRBD1 covers 8 bases. The CDR3 runs 10 residues. CDR1 is SQVTM and CDR2 is ANQGSEA in the germline V gene. V shed 4 bases, J shed 8 bases, and the junction held 0 bases outside the gene matches. The CDR3 spells CSVGTGEAFF. In DNA, the CDR3 is TGCAGCGTTGGGACAGGGGAAGCTTTCTTT. Full variable domain (missing parts from reference TRBV29-1 and TRBJ1-1): SAVISQKPSRDICQRGTSLTIQCQVDSQVTMMFWYRQQPGQSLTLIATANQGSEATYESGFVIDKFPISRPNLTFSTLTVSNMSPEDSSIYLCSVGTGEAFFGQGTRLTVV.

The gene calls are TRBV13 and TRBJ1-2; the D is unclear. The V end was cut by 7 bases, the J end by 2 bases, with 14 bases between. Germline CDR1 PRHDT, CDR2 FYEKMQ (reference sequence). The CDR3 covers 14 residues. CDR3: CASKLSNWNYGYTF. The CDR3 region has the DNA TGTGCCAGCAAGCTATCAAATTGGAACTATGGCTACACCTTC.

This clonotype was observed at least ten times. The V and J genes are TRBV7-2 and TRBJ2-7, with D perhaps matching TRBD2 (5 bases). CDR1 and CDR2 from the germline V gene are SGHTA and FQGNSA. V was shortened by 2 bases and J by 1 base, with 15 bases between the two germline ends. The CDR3 is 16 amino acids. CDR3 in amino acids: CASSLRSAGLSYEQYF. CDR3 nucleotide sequence: TGTGCCAGCAGCTTAAGATCCGCAGGACTTTCCTACGAGCAGTACTTC.

This clonotype was recorded many times. This chain connects TRBV7-2 to TRBJ2-1; 8 nucleotides agree with TRBD2. CDR3 size: 13 residues. V lost 3 bases to trimming and J lost 8 bases; unmatched junction nucleotides: 3. CDR1 is SGHTA and CDR2 is FQGNSA in the germline V gene. The CDR3 nucleotides read TGTGCCAGCAGCTTCGGGAGGGTTGATGAGCAGTTCTTC. Protein sequence: CASSFGRVDEQFF.

This clonotype is medium-sized. The chain has TRBV28 and TRBJ2-7; TRBD2 agrees at 8 bases. In germline, CDR1 is MDHEN, CDR2 SYDVKM. This CDR3 is built from 15 residues. Germline trimming cut 7 bases from V and 0 bases from J; bases unmatched to any gene: 8. The CDR3 DNA reads TGTGCCAGCAAGTCGGTAGCGGGACTCTCCTACGAGCAGTACTTC. Translated, it gives CASKSVAGLSYEQYF. Complete variable domain (other parts from reference TRBV28 and TRBJ2-7): DVKVTQSSRYLVKRTGEKVFLECVQDMDHENMFWYRQDPGLGLRLIYFSYDVKMKEKGDIPEGYSVSREKKERFSLILESASTNQTSMYLCASKSVAGLSYEQYFGPGTRLTVT.

This clonotype has a count of ten or more. CDR3 sequence reads: CASSQDFYFGTGATNYGYTF. In nucleotides, the CDR3 is TGCGCCAGCAGCCAAGACTTCTATTTTGGGACAGGAGCAACTAACTATGGCTACACCTTC. The chain recombines TRBV4-3 with TRBJ1-2; 8 nucleotides align to TRBD1. V lost 0 bases and J lost 0; bases outside the gene matches: 15. This CDR3 has 20 amino acids. CDR1 and CDR2 (germline): LGHNA, YSLEER.

In its sample, this clonotype was seen many times. Here the CDR3 reads CASSSDRRYGYTF. In nucleotides, the CDR3 is TGTGCCAGTAGTTCTGACAGGAGGTATGGCTACACCTTC. V usage is TRBV19 and J usage is TRBJ1-2; the D gene is possibly TRBD1 (6 bases). The CDR3 length is 13 residues. Germline V gene sequence: CDR1 LNHDA, CDR2 SQIVND (reference sequence). V gave up 5 bases and J gave up 5 bases, with 12 bases separating them. Combining the CDR3 with reference TRBV19 and TRBJ1-2 gives the whole variable domain DGGITQSPKYLFRKEGQNVTLSCEQNLNHDAMYWYRQDPGQGLRLIYYSQIVNDFQKGDIAEGYSVSREKKESFPLTVTSAQKNPTAFYLCASSSDRRYGYTFGSGTRLTVV.

This clonotype was seen many times. The chain couples TRBV6-2 or TRBV6-3 to TRBJ2-7; D may match TRBD1 or TRBD2 (5 bases each). The germline V gene has CDR1 MNHEY and CDR2 SVGEGT. Trimming removed 5 bases from V and 3 bases from J, with 20 bases in between. The CDR3 contains 16 residues. CDR3 region: CASSPGRRTGHYEQYF. Written as DNA, the CDR3 is TGTGCCAGCAGTCCCGGCCGGAGGACGGGGCACTACGAGCAGTACTTC.

This clonotype is labeled as medium-sized. This chain joins TRBV14 and TRBJ2-1, with D uncertain. The CDR3 has 13 amino acids. Germline values: CDR1 SGHDN, CDR2 FVKESK. V was trimmed by 0 bases and J by 5 bases, leaving 5 bases between them. The CDR3 loop reads CASSQDQHNEQFF. CDR3 nucleotide sequence: TGTGCCAGCAGCCAAGACCAACACAATGAGCAGTTCTTC.

Relative to its sample, this clonotype is medium-sized. The gene calls are TRBV5-1 and TRBJ2-5; D is tentatively TRBD1 or TRBD2 (6 bases each). V lost 0 bases, J lost 5 bases, and 17 bases lay in between. The CDR3 is made up of 16 amino acids. CDR1 and CDR2 (germline): SGHRS, YFSETQ. CDR3 sequence (DNA): TGCGCCAGCAGCTTGGAGTCTTGGGGGGCAAGGGAGACCCAGTACTTC. It encodes CASSLESWGARETQYF.